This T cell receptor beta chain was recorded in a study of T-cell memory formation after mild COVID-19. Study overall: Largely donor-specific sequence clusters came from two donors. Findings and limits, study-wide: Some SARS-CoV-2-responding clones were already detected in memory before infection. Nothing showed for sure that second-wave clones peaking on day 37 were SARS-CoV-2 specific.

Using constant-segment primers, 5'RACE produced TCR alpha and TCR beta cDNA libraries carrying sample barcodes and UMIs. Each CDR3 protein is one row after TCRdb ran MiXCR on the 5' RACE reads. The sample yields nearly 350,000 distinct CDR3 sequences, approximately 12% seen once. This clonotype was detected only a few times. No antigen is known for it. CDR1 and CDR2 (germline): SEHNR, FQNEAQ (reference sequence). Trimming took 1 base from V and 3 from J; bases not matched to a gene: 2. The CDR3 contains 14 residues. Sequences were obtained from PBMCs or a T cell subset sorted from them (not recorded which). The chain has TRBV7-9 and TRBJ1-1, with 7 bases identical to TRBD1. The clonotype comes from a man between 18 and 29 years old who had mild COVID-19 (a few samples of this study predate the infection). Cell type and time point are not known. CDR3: CASSLEGTDTEAFF. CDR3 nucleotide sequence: TGTGCCAGCAGCTTAGAAGGGACAGACACTGAAGCTTTCTTT.